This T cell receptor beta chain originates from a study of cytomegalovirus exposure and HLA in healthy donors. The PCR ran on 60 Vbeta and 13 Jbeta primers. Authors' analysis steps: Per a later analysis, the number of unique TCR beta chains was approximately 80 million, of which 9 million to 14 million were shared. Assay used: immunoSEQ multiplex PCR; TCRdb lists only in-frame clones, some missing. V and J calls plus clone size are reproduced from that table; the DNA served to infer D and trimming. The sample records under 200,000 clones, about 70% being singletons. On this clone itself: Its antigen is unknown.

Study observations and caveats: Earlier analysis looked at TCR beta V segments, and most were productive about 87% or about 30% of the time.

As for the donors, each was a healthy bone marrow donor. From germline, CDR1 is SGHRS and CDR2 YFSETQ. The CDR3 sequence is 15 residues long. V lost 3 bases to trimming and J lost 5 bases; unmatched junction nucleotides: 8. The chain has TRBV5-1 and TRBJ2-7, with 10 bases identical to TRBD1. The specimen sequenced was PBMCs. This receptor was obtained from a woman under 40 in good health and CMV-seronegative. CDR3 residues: CASSSETGGDDEQYF. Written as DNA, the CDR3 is TGCGCCAGCAGCTCCGAGACAGGGGGCGACGACGAGCAGTACTTC.